Listed below are T cell receptor beta chains from one sample, sequenced in a study of cytomegalovirus exposure and HLA in healthy donors. Using immunoSEQ multiplex PCR, the repertoire was profiled, and TCRdb retains in-frame clones only, with some absent. Here the sample spans some 110,000 clones, around 70% being singletons. The sequenced sample consisted of PBMCs. The source of these receptors is a man aged 25-45 years in good health and CMV-seropositive. Both conserved end residues are part of each CDR3. The D gene is left open where the match is weak. Size is stated for part of the rows, as once, few or many counts, or as a class when the clone is expanded.

j_call clone_size d_call v_call cdr3_nt cdr3_aa
TRBJ2-3 few . TRBV5-1 TGCGCCAGCAGCTTGCCGCAGGGCACAGATACGCAGTATTTT CASSLPQGTDTQYF
TRBJ2-1 . . TRBV2 TGTGCCAGCTGCGAGGGAACATACAATGAGCAGTTCTTC CASCEGTYNEQFF
TRBJ1-2 once . TRBV5-4 TGTGCCAGCACCGAGGGAGGGAGGCAGCTCTATGGCTACACCTTC CASTEGGRQLYGYTF
TRBJ1-6 . . TRBV27 TGTGCCAGCAGTTTAAAACAGGAGTCACCCCTCCACTTT CASSLKQESPLHF
TRBJ2-2 few . TRBV5-4 TGTGCCAGCAGCTTCGGGTCCGAAAGGGAGCTGTTTTTT CASSFGSERELFF
TRBJ2-7 few . TRBV9 TGTGCCAGCAGCGTAGTGGCCAGCTCCTACGAGCAGTACTTC CASSVVASSYEQYF
TRBJ2-2 . TRBD1 TRBV18 TGTGCCAGCTCAGGGACAGGGGTGAACACCGGGGAGCTGTTTTTT CASSGTGVNTGELFF
TRBJ2-7 once TRBD1 TRBV20-1 TGCAGTACACAGGGGAAGGGCGAGCAGTACTTC CSTQGKGEQYF
TRBJ2-7 . . TRBV6-1 TGTGCCAGCAGTGAAATGAGGTACGAGCAGTACTTC CASSEMRYEQYF
TRBJ2-1 once . TRBV27 TGTGCCAGCAGTTTATCGCGCAACAATGAGCAGTTCTTC CASSLSRNNEQFF
TRBJ2-3 once . TRBV10-2 TGCGCCAGCAGTGAGCTGACAGGAGGTAGCACAGATACGCAGTATTTT CASSELTGGSTDTQYF
TRBJ1-5 . . TRBV2 TGTGCCAGCAGCGCAGAAAGCAATCAGCCCCAGCATTTT CASSAESNQPQHF
TRBJ2-5 . TRBD2 TRBV28 TGTGCCAGCAGTTGGAGACGGGGGGGCTTTGAGACCCAGTACTTC CASSWRRGGFETQYF
TRBJ2-1 . . TRBV9 TGTGCCAGCAGCGTAGATCAGGTAATCTCCTCCTACAATGAGCAGTTCTTC CASSVDQVISSYNEQFF
TRBJ1-6 . TRBD1 TRBV28 TGTGCCAGCAGTTTACCGGACAGGAACTATAATTCACCCCTCCACTTT CASSLPDRNYNSPLHF
TRBJ1-2 . . TRBV6-1 TGTGCCAGCAGTGCCCAGGGCGGCCTCTTAGCTAACTATGGCTACCCCTTC CASSAQGGLLANYGYPF
TRBJ1-5 once . TRBV4-1 TGCGCCAGCAGCCAAGACGGAGGTTATCAGCCCCAGCATTTT CASSQDGGYQPQHF
TRBJ1-2 . . TRBV6-6 TGTGCCAGCAGTGGGGCAGGGAAGTATGGCTACACCTTC CASSGAGKYGYTF
TRBJ1-2 once . TRBV2 TGTGCCAGCAGTGAAGCTGGGCAGGGTGTACCAAGGGGCTACACCTTC CASSEAGQGVPRGYTF
TRBJ1-2 few TRBD1 TRBV6-1 TGTGCCAGCAGTGAAGCAGGACAAGGGGGCTACCCCTTC CASSEAGQGGYPF
TRBJ2-7 . TRBD1 TRBV14 TGTGCCAGCAGCCGGAAACAGGGGAGCCGTTTTCACGAGCAGTACTTC CASSRKQGSRFHEQYF
TRBJ1-4 . . TRBV2 TGTGCCAGCAGTGAAGCTACTCGCCGGTCTGAAAAACTGTTTTTT CASSEATRRSEKLFF
TRBJ1-2 few TRBD1 TRBV4-3 TGCGCCAGCAGCCAAGATAATTGGGACAGGGGCACCGGCTACACCTTC CASSQDNWDRGTGYTF
TRBJ2-7 . TRBD1 TRBV6-6 TGTGCCAGCAGGTGGGACAGGGTGGCCGAGCAGTACTTC CASRWDRVAEQYF
TRBJ2-2 . TRBD1 TRBV29-1 TGCAGCGTGGGACAGGGGGACCCCACCGGGGAGCTGTTTTTT CSVGQGDPTGELFF
TRBJ1-2 . . TRBV5-1 TGCGCCAGCAGCTTGGGCGTGGGCAGGGGCATGGATGGCTACACCTTC CASSLGVGRGMDGYTF
TRBJ2-3 . TRBD1 TRBV5-1 TGCGCCAGCAGCTTGGGTTGGGACAGGGGAACAGATACGCAGTATTTT CASSLGWDRGTDTQYF
TRBJ2-3 once . TRBV5-1 TGCGCCAGCAGCTTGGCAGGGGCGGCTGATACGCAGTATTTT CASSLAGAADTQYF
TRBJ2-7 . . TRBV5-1 TGCGCCAGCAGCTCTACAGGGGAGGCCGAGCAGTACTTC CASSSTGEAEQYF
TRBJ1-4 . TRBD1 TRBV2 TGTGCCAGCAGGGTCACCGGGACAGGGCTTGAAAAACTGTTTTTT CASRVTGTGLEKLFF
TRBJ2-1 few . TRBV6-5 TGTGCCAGCAGTTACTCGAGGGTATACAATGAGCAGTTCTTC CASSYSRVYNEQFF
TRBJ1-2 few TRBD1 TRBV19 TGTGCCAGTAGTATCCCACAGGGGCCTGGCTACACCTTC CASSIPQGPGYTF
TRBJ1-1 . . TRBV4-3 TGCGCCAGCAGCCAAGAAACTACACAAATGAACACTGAAGCTTTCTTT CASSQETTQMNTEAFF
TRBJ1-4 . . TRBV7-9 TGTTCCAGCAGCTCCCTCTACCCCAACAGTTTTAATGAAAAACTGTTTTTT CSSSSLYPNSFNEKLFF
TRBJ2-5 . TRBD2 TRBV6-5 TGTGCCAGCAGTCGGACTAGCGGGGGGGCGGGGACCCAGTACTTC CASSRTSGGAGTQYF
TRBJ1-1 . TRBD1 TRBV19 TGTGCCAGTAGTTTCAGACAGGGGGAACGCAAAACTGAAGCTTTCTTT CASSFRQGERKTEAFF
TRBJ2-2 once TRBD2 TRBV4-1 TGCGCCAGCAGCCAAGAAGCCTGGCGGGGGGCGAACACCGGGGAGCTGTTTTTT CASSQEAWRGANTGELFF
TRBJ1-2 . TRBD1 TRBV11-2 TGTGCCAGCAGCTATGCTCCGGGACAGGGGAACGGCTACACCTTC CASSYAPGQGNGYTF
TRBJ2-6 once . TRBV25-1 TGTGCCAGCAGTGAGGGCAGGGCCGATACTGGGGCCAACGTCCTGACTTTC CASSEGRADTGANVLTF
TRBJ1-1 . TRBD1 TRBV11-2 TGTGCCAGCAGCCATCGACAGGGGTTGGGCACTGAAGCTTTCTTT CASSHRQGLGTEAFF
TRBJ1-4 . TRBD1 TRBV5-1 TGCGCCAGCAGCTTGAATACAGGGGGAGGTGAAAAACTGTTTTTT CASSLNTGGGEKLFF
TRBJ2-3 . TRBD2 TRBV5-4 TGTGCCAGCAGCTTGGACGCGGGGGGCTGGGATACGCAGTATTTT CASSLDAGGWDTQYF
TRBJ2-7 . . TRBV7-8 TGTGCCAGCAGCTTAGACAGGGAATTCTACGAGCAGTACTTC CASSLDREFYEQYF